The 27 T cell receptor beta chains reported below all come from one sample, sequenced in a study of cytomegalovirus exposure and HLA in healthy donors. PCR primers comprised 60 Vbeta and 13 Jbeta primers. The data were produced by immunoSEQ multiplex PCR, yet TCRdb's version contains in-frame clones alone and is incomplete. The sample records 130,000 to 150,000 clones, over 65% being singletons. Specimen: PBMCs. The receptors stem from a man between 40 and 49 years old in good health and CMV-seropositive.

This chain connects TRBV5-1 to TRBJ2-2, with D possibly matching TRBD2 (5 bases). Germline assignment: CDR1 SGHRS and CDR2 YFSETQ. The CDR3 length is 16 residues. Trimming cost V 0 bases and J 0 bases, with 9 bases left between them. The DNA for the CDR3 is TGCGCCAGCAGCTTGGGAGGTAGCGCGAACACCGGGGAGCTGTTTTTT. Amino acid sequence: CASSLGGSANTGELFF. Supplemented by reference TRBV5-1 and TRBJ2-2, the full variable domain reads KAGVTQTPRYLIKTRGQQVTLSCSPISGHRSVSWYQQTPGQGLQFLFEYFSETQRNKGNFPGRFSGRQFSNSRSEMNVSTLELGDSALYLCASSLGGSANTGELFFGEGSRLTVL.

The J gene is TRBJ2-7, the V gene TRBV5-1, with 7 bases aligning to TRBD2. Trimming removed 4 bases from V and 6 bases from J; junction bases left unmatched: 7. CDR1 is SGHRS, CDR2 YFSETQ, per germline. The CDR3 has 13 residues. CDR3 amino acids: CASSLGREAEQYF. The CDR3 coding sequence is TGCGCCAGCAGCCTGGGGAGGGAGGCCGAGCAGTACTTC.

The rearrangement links TRBV5-4 to TRBJ1-2; 9 nucleotides agree with TRBD1. The CDR3 runs 15 residues. Germline assignment: CDR1 SGHNT and CDR2 YYREEE (reference sequence). V was pared by 0 bases and J by 4 bases, with 4 bases of the junction left unmatched. The CDR3: CASSLAPGQGYGYTF. CDR3 nucleotide sequence: TGTGCCAGCAGCTTGGCTCCGGGACAGGGCTATGGCTACACCTTC. Together with reference TRBV5-4 and TRBJ1-2, the CDR3 gives the full variable domain: ETGVTQSPTHLIKTRGQQVTLRCSSQSGHNTVSWYQQALGQGPQFIFQYYREEENGRGNFPPRFSGLQFPNYSSELNVNALELDDSALYLCASSLAPGQGYGYTFGSGTRLTVV.

The V gene is TRBV11-2, the J gene TRBJ1-2; 7 nucleotides line up with TRBD1. The germline V gene has CDR1 SGHAT and CDR2 FQNNGV. Trimming at V came to 5 bases and at J to 2 bases, leaving 5 bases not matched to a gene. CDR3 length equals 14 residues. The CDR3 bases are TGTGCCAGCAGCACTTCGACAGGGAACTATGGCTACACCTTC. Protein sequence: CASSTSTGNYGYTF.

V usage is TRBV7-9 and J usage is TRBJ2-5, with TRBD1 as a possible D gene (6 bases). The CDR3 has 14 residues. V dropped 3 bases and J dropped 3 bases, with 11 bases sitting between them. Per germline, CDR1 SEHNR and CDR2 FQNEAQ (reference sequence). DNA of the CDR3: TGTGCCAGCAGCTTTGACCAGGGGAAAGAGACCCAGTACTTC. It is translated as CASSFDQGKETQYF.

The chain employs TRBV6-1 and TRBJ2-3; 8 bases line up with TRBD2. This CDR3 has 18 amino acids. V was clipped by 2 bases and J by 0 bases; unmatched bases: 10. The germline CDR1 and CDR2 sequences are MNHNS and SASEGT. CDR3 DNA sequence: TGTGCCAGCAGTGAATATAGCGGGATGGGAATTAGCACAGATACGCAGTATTTT. Translated: CASSEYSGMGISTDTQYF.

This rearrangement joins TRBV2 to TRBJ2-1; the D gene is possibly TRBD2 (6 bases). This CDR3 region has 11 residues. With 5 bases removed from V and 15 bases from J, the gap between germline ends came to 14 bases. Germline CDR1 reads SNHLY; CDR2 reads FYNNEI. The CDR3 DNA sequence: TGTGCCAGCAGTATGGGGACTTTCCTGTTCTTC. Its translation: CASSMGTFLFF.

The chain links TRBV28 to TRBJ2-4; perhaps TRBD1 as D (5 bases). Germline CDR1 MDHEN, CDR2 SYDVKM. This CDR3 has 11 residues. V lost 4 bases and J 9 bases, leaving 7 bases between the germline ends. The CDR3 loop reads CASSSTGIQYF. The CDR3 DNA reads as TGTGCCAGCAGTTCCACAGGCATTCAGTACTTC. Looking up the rest from reference TRBV28 and TRBJ2-4 gives the full variable domain: DVKVTQSSRYLVKRTGEKVFLECVQDMDHENMFWYRQDPGLGLRLIYFSYDVKMKEKGDIPEGYSVSREKKERFSLILESASTNQTSMYLCASSSTGIQYFGAGTRLSVL.

The V gene is TRBV27, the J gene TRBJ2-2; 11 bases map to TRBD1. Trimming at V came to 7 bases and at J to 6 bases, leaving 13 bases not matched to a gene. Germline V gene lookup returns CDR1 MNHEY and CDR2 SMNVEV (reference sequence). The CDR3 length is 17 residues. CDR3 residues: CASNSWTGGAKAGELFF. CDR3 DNA sequence: TGTGCCAGCAACTCCTGGACAGGGGGCGCGAAAGCCGGGGAGCTGTTTTTT.

V gene TRBV7-3 combines with J gene TRBJ2-1, with TRBD2 matching 10 bases. Germline V gives CDR1 SGHTA, CDR2 FQGTGA. This CDR3 region has 15 residues. The V and J ends lost 5 bases and 9 bases, in that order; junction bases with no gene match: 10. CDR3 DNA: TGTGCCAGCAGCCCACAAGCGGGAGGGCTCTTTGAGCAGTTCTTC. It specifies CASSPQAGGLFEQFF.

The rearrangement joins TRBV7-2 to TRBJ1-5, with TRBD1 identical over 7 bases. This CDR3 contains 16 residues. The V segment lost 0 bases and the J segment 2 bases; nucleotides outside the gene matches: 4. CDR1 and CDR2 from the germline V gene are SGHTA and FQGNSA. CDR3 loop: CASSLASTGRNQPQHF. CDR3 nucleotides: TGTGCCAGCAGCTTAGCGTCGACAGGGCGCAATCAGCCCCAGCATTTT.

This chain connects TRBV9 to TRBJ2-3, with 7 bases that match TRBD1. The CDR3 contains 15 residues. Per germline, CDR1 SGDLS and CDR2 YYNGEE. J was trimmed by 2 bases and V by 0 bases; bases with no gene match: 3. The CDR3 protein is CASSVGQGNTDTQYF. In DNA, the CDR3 is TGTGCCAGCAGCGTAGGACAGGGTAACACAGATACGCAGTATTTT.

The rearrangement uses TRBV7-2 and TRBJ2-2, with D possibly being TRBD1 (6 bases). The CDR3 loop spans 17 amino acids. The V and J ends lost 4 bases and 6 bases respectively, with 21 bases between them. Germline loops: CDR1 SGHTA, CDR2 FQGNSA. CDR3 coding DNA: TGTGCCAGCAGCTACCGAGTCCTTACAGGGCAGGCCGGGGAGCTGTTTTTT. Protein product: CASSYRVLTGQAGELFF. The whole variable domain, filled in from reference TRBV7-2 and TRBJ2-2, reads GAGVSQSPSNKVTEKGKDVELRCDPISGHTALYWYRQSLGQGLEFLIYFQGNSAPDKSGLPSDRFSAERTGGSVSTLTIQRTQQEDSAVYLCASSYRVLTGQAGELFFGEGSRLTVL.

As for this clone: Relative to the germline gene, one junction end is altered; a read error may explain this. The J gene is TRBJ2-7, the V gene TRBV7-9, with D perhaps matching TRBD1 (5 bases). Per germline, CDR1 SEHNR and CDR2 FQNEAQ (reference sequence). This CDR3 has 12 residues. CDR3 region: CSSSSQVYEQYF. CDR3 bases: TGTTCCAGCAGCTCACAGGTCTACGAGCAGTACTTC.

The V and J genes are TRBV14 and TRBJ2-7; the match to TRBD2 covers 7 bases. The CDR3 extends over 16 amino acids. Germline V CDR1 and CDR2: SGHDN, FVKESK. The V gene end was trimmed by 4 bases and the J gene end by 3 bases; junction bases not matched to a gene: 12. The CDR3, as DNA: TGTGCCAGCAGCCGAAACTTGGTGGGGGGGATCTACGAGCAGTACTTC. This gives the protein CASSRNLVGGIYEQYF.

This chain uses TRBV9 with TRBJ1-1; D possibly corresponds to TRBD1 (6 bases). Trimming pared 0 bases from V and 8 bases from J, leaving 11 bases between. This CDR3 comprises 13 residues. Germline assignment: CDR1 SGDLS and CDR2 YYNGEE. The CDR3: CASSVDFTGEAFF. CDR3 DNA: TGTGCCAGCAGCGTAGATTTCACAGGGGAAGCTTTCTTT.

This clone came up a few times. V gene TRBV28 combines with J gene TRBJ2-1, with D maybe TRBD2 (6 bases). Trimming stripped 3 bases from V and 8 bases from J, with 35 bases between. From germline, CDR1 is MDHEN and CDR2 SYDVKM. The CDR3 covers 21 residues. CDR3 region: CASSFFRLGLMPGLEPYEQFF. CDR3 nucleotide sequence: TGTGCCAGCAGTTTTTTTAGGCTCGGGCTGATGCCGGGACTGGAGCCGTATGAGCAGTTCTTC.

This rearrangement joins TRBV7-8 to TRBJ2-1, with a tentative D call TRBD2 (6 bases). The length of the CDR3 is 16 residues. V lost 5 bases to trimming and J lost 8 bases, with 22 bases between them. CDR1 and CDR2 from the germline V gene are SGHVS and FQNEAQ. Here the CDR3 reads CASSALRRERSYEQFF. The CDR3 nucleotides read TGTGCCAGCAGCGCATTGAGGAGGGAGCGATCCTATGAGCAGTTCTTC.

About this clone itself: This CDR3 is also generated by other DNA sequences in the sample. The rearrangement uses TRBV11-2 and TRBJ2-3; unclear D gene. V shed 1 base and J shed 1 base, with 3 bases lying between them. Germline lookup yields CDR1 SGHAT and CDR2 FQNNGV. The length of the CDR3 is 13 residues. DNA for the CDR3: TGTGCCAGCAGCTTAGCCGGCACAGATACGCAGTATTTT. Translated, it gives CASSLAGTDTQYF.

V gene TRBV27 combines with J gene TRBJ2-7; D may be TRBD2 (7 bases). Germline V gene sequence: CDR1 MNHEY, CDR2 SMNVEV (reference sequence). This CDR3 spans 14 amino acids. Trimming removed 5 bases at V and 3 bases at J, with 14 bases between. The CDR3 DNA follows: TGTGCCAGCAGTGGGGGGGGCTCGTTCTACGAGCAGTACTTC. This translates into CASSGGGSFYEQYF.

The gene calls are TRBV7-9 and TRBJ2-5; 12 bases match TRBD2. The CDR3 has 14 residues. Per germline, CDR1 SEHNR and CDR2 FQNEAQ (reference sequence). J gave up 3 bases and V 6 bases, and 2 bases lay outside the gene matches. As DNA, the CDR3 is TGTGCCAGCAGTCGGACTAGCGGGGAAGAGACCCAGTACTTC. Encoded protein: CASSRTSGEETQYF. The complete variable domain, with remaining parts taken from reference TRBV7-9 and TRBJ2-5, reads DTGVSQNPRHKITKRGQNVTFRCDPISEHNRLYWYRQTLGQGPEFLTYFQNEAQLEKSRLLSDRFSAERPKGSFSTLEIQRTEQGDSAMYLCASSRTSGEETQYFGPGTRLLVL.

V usage is TRBV28 and J usage is TRBJ2-7; weak D call: TRBD1 (6 bases). The CDR3 has 15 amino acids. Trimming left V 9 bases short and J 2 bases short, with 20 bases between. The germline V gene has CDR1 MDHEN and CDR2 SYDVKM. CDR3 sequence reads: CASPPTIQGPYEQYF. DNA of the CDR3: TGTGCCAGTCCCCCAACAATACAGGGTCCCTACGAGCAGTACTTC.

The J gene is TRBJ1-2, the V gene TRBV5-1; D is uncertain. The CDR3 is 15 amino acids. Per the germline V gene, CDR1 is SGHRS and CDR2 is YFSETQ. The germline V and J ends were trimmed by 0 bases and 0 bases, with 9 bases remaining between them. The DNA of the CDR3 is TGCGCCAGCAGCTTGGGAGAATCCTCTAACTATGGCTACACCTTC. Its translation: CASSLGESSNYGYTF.

This clone was observed a single time. The chain links TRBV21-1 to TRBJ2-7; no check of the table's D call, TRBD2, against the DNA was made. TRBV21-1 is listed as a pseudogene. The CDR3 is 15 amino acids. The CDR3 DNA follows: TGTGCCAGCAACCAGCTTAGCGGGAGCTTTTACGAGCAGTACTTC. It is translated as CASNQLSGSFYEQYF.

To note about this clone: Other DNA sequences in this sample translate to the same CDR3. V gene TRBV5-1 combines with J gene TRBJ2-2; D uncertain. The CDR3 has 14 amino acids. V was pared by 0 bases and J by 1 base, with 4 bases between. Germline assignment: CDR1 SGHRS and CDR2 YFSETQ. As DNA, the CDR3 is TGCGCCAGCAGCTTGGGGCTGAACACCGGGGAGCTGTTTTTT. It yields the protein CASSLGLNTGELFF.

The J gene is TRBJ2-1, the V gene TRBV10-3, with 8 bases that match TRBD2. Germline CDR1 and CDR2: ENHRY and SYGVKD. This CDR3 is built from 13 residues. V was clipped by 10 bases and J by 5 bases; unmatched bases: 7. CDR3 nucleotide sequence: TGTGCCACGGGAGGGCCTGTCGACAATGAGCAGTTCTTC. Amino acids: CATGGPVDNEQFF.

This clone was picked up one time. The junction and the germline gene differ at one end; a read error may be behind it. Other DNA sequences within the sample encode an identical CDR3. In nucleotides, the CDR3 is TGTGCCATCAGTGAGAGGGCAGGGGAATATAATTCCCCCCTCCACTTT. Protein product: CAISERAGEYNSPLHF. This chain joins TRBV10-3 and TRBJ1-6; possibly TRBD1 for D (6 bases). Germline V gene sequence: CDR1 ENHRY, CDR2 SYGVKD. The CDR3 extends over 16 amino acids.